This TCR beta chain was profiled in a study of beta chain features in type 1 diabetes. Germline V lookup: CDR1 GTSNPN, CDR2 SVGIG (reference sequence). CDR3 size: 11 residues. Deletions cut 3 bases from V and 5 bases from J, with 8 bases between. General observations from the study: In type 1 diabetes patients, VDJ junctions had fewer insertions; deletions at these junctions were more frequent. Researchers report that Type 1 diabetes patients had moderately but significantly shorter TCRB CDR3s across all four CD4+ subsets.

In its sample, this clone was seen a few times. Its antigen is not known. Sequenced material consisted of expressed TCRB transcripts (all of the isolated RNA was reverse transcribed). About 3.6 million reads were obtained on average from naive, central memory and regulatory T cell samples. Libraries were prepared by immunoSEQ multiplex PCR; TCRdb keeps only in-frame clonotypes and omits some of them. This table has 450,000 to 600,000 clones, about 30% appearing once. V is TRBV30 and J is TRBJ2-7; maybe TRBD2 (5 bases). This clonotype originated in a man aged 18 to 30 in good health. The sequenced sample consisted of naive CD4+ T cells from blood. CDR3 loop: CAWRQRDEQYF. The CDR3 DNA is TGTGCCTGGAGACAGAGGGACGAGCAGTACTTC.